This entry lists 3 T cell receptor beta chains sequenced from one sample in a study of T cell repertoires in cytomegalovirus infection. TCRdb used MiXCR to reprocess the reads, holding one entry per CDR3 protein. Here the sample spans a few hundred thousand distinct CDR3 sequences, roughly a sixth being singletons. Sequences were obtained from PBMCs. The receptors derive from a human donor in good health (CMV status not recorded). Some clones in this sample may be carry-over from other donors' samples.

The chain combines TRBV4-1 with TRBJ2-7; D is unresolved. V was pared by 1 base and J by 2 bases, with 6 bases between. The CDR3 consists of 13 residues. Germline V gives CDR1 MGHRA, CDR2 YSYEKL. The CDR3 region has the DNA TGCGCCAGCAGCCAAGGGATTACCTACGAGCAGTACTTC. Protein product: CASSQGITYEQYF.

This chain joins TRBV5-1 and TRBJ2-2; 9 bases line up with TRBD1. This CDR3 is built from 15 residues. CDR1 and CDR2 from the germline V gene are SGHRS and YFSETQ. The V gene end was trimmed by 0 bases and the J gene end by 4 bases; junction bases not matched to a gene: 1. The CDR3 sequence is CASSLEDRGTGELFF. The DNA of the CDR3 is TGCGCCAGCAGCTTGGAGGACAGGGGCACCGGGGAGCTGTTTTTT.

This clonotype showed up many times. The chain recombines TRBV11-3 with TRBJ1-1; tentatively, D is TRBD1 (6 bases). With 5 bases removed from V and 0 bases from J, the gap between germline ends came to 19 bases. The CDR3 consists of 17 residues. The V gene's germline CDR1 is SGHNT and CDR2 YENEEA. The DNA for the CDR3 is TGTGCCAGCAGCATACTCCAACAGGGTTCTCTGAACACTGAAGCTTTCTTT. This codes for CASSILQQGSLNTEAFF.